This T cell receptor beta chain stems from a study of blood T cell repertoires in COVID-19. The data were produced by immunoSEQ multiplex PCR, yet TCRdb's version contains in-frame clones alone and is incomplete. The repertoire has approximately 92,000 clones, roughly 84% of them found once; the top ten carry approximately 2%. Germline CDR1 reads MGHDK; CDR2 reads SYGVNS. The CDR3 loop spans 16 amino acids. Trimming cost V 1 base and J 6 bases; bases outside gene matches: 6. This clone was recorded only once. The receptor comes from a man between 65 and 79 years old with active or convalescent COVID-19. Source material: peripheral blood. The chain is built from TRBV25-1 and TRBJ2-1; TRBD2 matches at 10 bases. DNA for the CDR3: TGTGCCAGCAGTGAATTAGGTAGCGGGGGGATCAATGAGCAGTTCTTC. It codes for CASSELGSGGINEQFF.